The T cell receptor (beta chain) under discussion was sequenced for a study of blood T cell repertoires in COVID-19. Profiling relied on immunoSEQ multiplex PCR, and the TCRdb table lists in-frame clones only, not all of them. This table has around 100,000 clones, 80% to 90% appearing once. This CDR3 spans 22 amino acids. The ends lost 4 bases at V and 2 bases at J; junction bases unmatched: 27. CDR1 and CDR2 from the germline V gene are SNHLY and FYNNEI. The J gene is TRBJ1-2, the V gene TRBV2, with 8 bases fitting TRBD1. Source material: peripheral blood. This sequence was found in a middle-aged man with acute or convalescent COVID-19. As DNA, the CDR3 is TGTGCCAGCAGTGTTTGGGCCCCGGGACGGGACAGGAATACACCCCTCAACTATGGCTACACCTTC. It yields the protein CASSVWAPGRDRNTPLNYGYTF. The whole variable domain, remainder taken from reference TRBV2 and TRBJ1-2, is EPEVTQTPSHQVTQMGQEVILRCVPISNHLYFYWYRQILGQKVEFLVSFYNNEISEKSEIFDDQFSVERPDGSNFTLKIRSTKLEDSAMYFCASSVWAPGRDRNTPLNYGYTFGSGTRLTVV.